The next 10 T cell receptor beta chains were all read from a single sample in a study of T cell responses to AZD1222 COVID-19 vaccine. Clones were sequenced by immunoSEQ multiplex PCR, and TCRdb holds only the in-frame ones, with some missing. The table includes about 110,000 clones, roughly 90% detected once. The sample was peripheral blood, taken 28 days after the second AZD1222 dose. All receptors derive from an adult who received the AZD1222 COVID-19 vaccine.

The chain carries TRBV7-2 and TRBJ1-2; 8 bases map to TRBD1. Germline lookup yields CDR1 SGHTA and CDR2 FQGNSA. Trimming removed 5 bases from V and 6 bases from J; junction bases left unmatched: 5. This CDR3 spans 13 amino acids. CDR3 in amino acids: CASSTGQGNGYTF. In DNA, the CDR3 is TGTGCCAGCAGCACTGGACAGGGTAATGGCTACACCTTC.

This rearrangement joins TRBV3-1 (or the pseudogene TRBV3-2) to TRBJ2-7; the D gene could be TRBD1 or TRBD2 (5 bases each). Trimming pared 6 bases from V and 5 bases from J, leaving 20 bases between. Germline-derived CDR1 and CDR2 are LGHDT and YNNKEL (reference sequence). This CDR3 comprises 15 residues. CDR3 sequence (DNA): TGTGCCAGCAGTCTCCTAGGCAGGGCGGGCGACGAGCAGTACTTC. Translating it yields CASSLLGRAGDEQYF.

The count of this clone is one. The rearrangement links TRBV5-5 to TRBJ1-1, with a tentative D call TRBD1 (5 bases). Per the germline V gene, CDR1 is SGHKS and CDR2 is YYEKEE (reference sequence). The CDR3 length is 15 residues. V lost 1 base to trimming and J lost 0 bases, with 10 bases between them. The chain's CDR3 is CASSLLGGLNTEAFF. CDR3 DNA sequence: TGTGCCAGCAGCTTGTTGGGGGGGTTGAACACTGAAGCTTTCTTT.

The V gene is TRBV6-5, the J gene TRBJ2-1, with TRBD2 matching over 8 bases. Germline V gene sequence: CDR1 MNHEY, CDR2 SVGAGI. This CDR3 contains 15 residues. J was trimmed by 8 bases and V by 7 bases; bases with no gene match: 13. CDR3 bases: TGTGCCAGCATCAAAGCGGGGGCCGGTTACGATGAGCAGTTCTTC. Its translation is CASIKAGAGYDEQFF.

This chain uses TRBV7-2 with TRBJ1-6; D gene uncertain. Germline assignment: CDR1 SGHTA and CDR2 FQGNSA. The CDR3 is made up of 14 amino acids. The V end lost 3 bases, the J end lost 8 bases, and 11 bases lay between the germline ends. The CDR3 DNA is TGTGCCAGCAGCTTGCGGGGAGTGGATTCACCCCTCCACTTT. This codes for CASSLRGVDSPLHF. Complete variable domain (other parts from reference TRBV7-2 and TRBJ1-6): GAGVSQSPSNKVTEKGKDVELRCDPISGHTALYWYRQSLGQGLEFLIYFQGNSAPDKSGLPSDRFSAERTGGSVSTLTIQRTQQEDSAVYLCASSLRGVDSPLHFGNGTRLTVT.

This chain joins TRBV7-2 and TRBJ2-5; D unclear. CDR3 length equals 14 residues. Per germline, CDR1 SGHTA and CDR2 FQGNSA. V lost 5 bases to trimming and J lost 4 bases, with 14 bases between them. CDR3: CASSLTLMAETQYF. Here the CDR3 DNA reads TGTGCCAGCAGCCTAACTCTCATGGCAGAGACCCAGTACTTC.

This clone has more than one count but fewer than ten. The chain couples TRBV3-1 (or the pseudogene TRBV3-2) to TRBJ2-2; a weak D match, TRBD1 (5 bases). Per germline, CDR1 LGHDT and CDR2 YNNKEL (reference sequence). The CDR3 has 13 residues. The V and J ends lost 0 bases and 6 bases respectively, with 5 bases between them. The CDR3 DNA follows: TGTGCCAGCAGCCAAGAACAGGCCGGGGAGCTGTTTTTT. Protein: CASSQEQAGELFF.

J is TRBJ1-2 and V is TRBV7-9, with 9 bases fitting TRBD1. The CDR3 consists of 19 residues. With 1 base clipped from V and 5 bases from J, the junction kept 17 bases outside the gene matches. Per the germline V gene, CDR1 is SEHNR and CDR2 is FQNEAQ (reference sequence). The CDR3 reads CASSLGYRDREMGRYGYTF. CDR3 sequence (DNA): TGTGCCAGCAGCTTAGGGTACCGGGACAGGGAAATGGGTCGGTATGGCTACACCTTC.

The V call is TRBV15, the J call TRBJ2-1; D is unclear. Trimming shortened V by 0 bases and J by 4 bases, and 4 bases separated the two germline ends. The CDR3 loop spans 13 amino acids. Germline V gene lookup returns CDR1 LNHNV and CDR2 YYDKDF (reference sequence). In DNA form, the CDR3 reads TGTGCCACCAGCAGAGACAGTTACAATGAGCAGTTCTTC. This sequence encodes CATSRDSYNEQFF.

The rearrangement joins TRBV5-4 to TRBJ1-4; D remains ambiguous. This CDR3 has 16 residues. V lost 0 bases and J lost 0, with 9 bases in between. Germline loops: CDR1 SGHNT, CDR2 YYREEE (reference sequence). The CDR3 here is CASSLGNLATNEKLFF. The CDR3 nucleotides are TGTGCCAGCAGCTTGGGTAACCTAGCAACTAATGAAAAACTGTTTTTT.